These 32 T cell receptor beta chains share one sample of origin, sequenced in a study of CD8+CD57+ T cells in acquired aplastic anemia. The authors sequenced patients whose flow cytometry had shown CD8+CD57+ cell expansion. The study profiled TCR beta VDJ and CDR3 using genomic DNA as template. TCRdb ran MiXCR on the reads and lists one entry per CDR3 protein. This sample has around 150,000 distinct CDR3 sequences; about two thirds occur once, and the top ten carry 40% to 55%. What was sequenced was sorted CD4+, CD8+, or CD8+CD57+ T cells (not recorded which) from PBMCs. All receptors derive from a human donor with aplastic anemia.

A single count supports this clonotype. V and J are TRBV10-1 and TRBJ1-1; no definite D call. Germline assignment: CDR1 WNHNN and CDR2 SYGVQD (reference sequence). The CDR3 is 14 amino acids. Trimming stripped 2 bases from V and 0 bases from J, with 7 bases between. The CDR3 loop reads CASSERRMNTEAFF. Written as DNA, the CDR3 is TGCGCCAGCAGTGAGAGGCGGATGAACACTGAAGCTTTCTTT.

The chain carries TRBV20-1 and TRBJ1-3; D possibly corresponds to TRBD1 (5 bases). The CDR3 length is 14 residues. Per germline, CDR1 DFQATT and CDR2 SNEGSKA (reference sequence). V was shortened by 4 bases and J by 0 bases, with 10 bases between the two germline ends. The CDR3 loop reads CSATDDSSGNTIYF. CDR3 sequence (DNA): TGCAGTGCTACCGACGACAGCTCTGGAAACACCATATATTTT.

The chain has TRBV7-6 and TRBJ2-2, with D possibly TRBD2 on 5 matching bases. CDR3 length equals 12 residues. The germline V gene encodes CDR1 SGHVS and CDR2 FNYEAQ. V shed 7 bases and J shed 5 bases, with 8 bases lying between them. The CDR3 DNA reads as TGTGCCAGCACCGGGGATACCGGGGAGCTGTTTTTT. It translates to CASTGDTGELFF. Together with reference TRBV7-6 and TRBJ2-2, the CDR3 gives the full variable domain: GAGVSQSPRYKVTKRGQDVALRCDPISGHVSLYWYRQALGQGPEFLTYFNYEAQQDKSGLPNDRFSAERPEGSISTLTIQRTEQRDSAMYRCASTGDTGELFFGEGSRLTVL.

The rearrangement links TRBV10-2 to TRBJ2-7, with 10 bases aligning to TRBD2. The CDR3 covers 15 residues. Germline V CDR1 and CDR2: WSHSY, SAAADI. The V segment lost 4 bases and the J segment 10 bases; nucleotides outside the gene matches: 13. In DNA, the CDR3 is TGCGCCAGCAGTGCTTCGAAAGCGGGAGGGCCGGAACAGTACTTC. Amino acids: CASSASKAGGPEQYF.

In the case of this clonotype: The junction does not match germline at one end; this may be a read error. The chain has TRBV2 and TRBJ2-4, with 8 bases that match TRBD2. Per germline, CDR1 SNHLY and CDR2 FYNNEI. The CDR3 is 12 residues long. The CDR3 DNA is TGTGCCAGCGGTGAACGGGGGGGAATCCTCTACTTC. Amino acids: CASGERGGILYF.

This clonotype has just one count. The chain carries TRBV7-2 and TRBJ2-3; D uncertain. Trimming cost V 4 bases and J 6 bases, with 8 bases left between them. This CDR3 is 12 amino acids long. The germline gives CDR1 SGHTA, CDR2 FQGNSA. The CDR3 reads CASSSYGDTQYF. CDR3 nucleotide sequence: TGTGCCAGCAGCTCGTACGGGGATACGCAGTATTTT.

The V and J genes are TRBV19 and TRBJ1-5, with D possibly TRBD1 on 5 matching bases. V lost 9 bases, J lost 3 bases, and 18 bases lay in between. Germline loops: CDR1 LNHDA, CDR2 SQIVND (reference sequence). The CDR3 sequence is 15 residues long. CDR3: CASHLGQGYNQPQHF. CDR3 bases: TGTGCCAGCCATCTTGGACAAGGTTACAATCAGCCCCAGCATTTT.

This clonotype was picked up a small number of times. The V and J genes are TRBV15 and TRBJ2-7, with TRBD1 matching over 9 bases. V shed 0 bases, J shed 4 bases, and the junction held 1 base outside the gene matches. The CDR3 is 14 residues long. Per the germline V gene, CDR1 is LNHNV and CDR2 is YYDKDF (reference sequence). CDR3 sequence reads: CATSREGTGYEQYF. The CDR3, as DNA: TGTGCCACCAGCAGAGAAGGGACAGGGTACGAGCAGTACTTC.

In this sample, this clonotype turned up once. The chain links TRBV7-9 to TRBJ2-2, with 12 bases lining up with TRBD2. CDR1 and CDR2 (germline): SEHNR, FQNEAQ (reference sequence). CDR3 size: 19 residues. V gave up 6 bases and J gave up 5 bases; unmatched junction bases: 16. CDR3 amino acids: CASRETSGSVGGFTGELFF. The CDR3 DNA reads as TGTGCCAGCAGAGAGACTAGCGGGAGCGTTGGTGGTTTTACCGGGGAGCTGTTTTTT. The full variable domain, in which reference TRBV7-9 and TRBJ2-2 provide the parts outside the CDR3, is DTGVSQNPRHKITKRGQNVTFRCDPISEHNRLYWYRQTLGQGPEFLTYFQNEAQLEKSRLLSDRFSAERPKGSFSTLEIQRTEQGDSAMYLCASRETSGSVGGFTGELFFGEGSRLTVL.

This sequence joins TRBV7-9 and TRBJ2-7; D is unresolved. CDR1 SEHNR and CDR2 FQNEAQ come from the germline V gene (reference sequence). The germline V and J ends were trimmed by 5 bases and 0 bases, with 11 bases remaining between them. The CDR3 has 14 amino acids. The CDR3 DNA reads TGTGCCAGCAGCCTCCTCGACGCCTCCTACGAGCAGTACTTC. Its protein is CASSLLDASYEQYF.

V and J are TRBV9 and TRBJ1-2; 7 bases fit TRBD1. The CDR3 is made up of 13 amino acids. J gave up 8 bases and V 4 bases, and 8 bases lay outside the gene matches. Germline V gene sequence: CDR1 SGDLS, CDR2 YYNGEE. DNA of the CDR3: TGTGCCAGCAGCCCACAGGGGCCGGAAGGCTACACCTTC. The encoded protein is CASSPQGPEGYTF.

The chain combines TRBV7-2 with TRBJ2-1, with D perhaps matching TRBD2 (6 bases). CDR1 SGHTA and CDR2 FQGNSA come from the germline V gene. This CDR3 spans 13 amino acids. The V gene lost 4 bases and the J gene lost 8 bases, with 12 bases spanning the gap. CDR3 nucleotide sequence: TGTGCCAGCAGCTCCGGGGACTCGTATGAGCAGTTCTTC. Its protein is CASSSGDSYEQFF.

The chain links TRBV7-9 to TRBJ1-1; D gene unclear. CDR3 length: 13 amino acids. Germline lookup yields CDR1 SEHNR and CDR2 FQNEAQ (reference sequence). Trimming shortened V by 7 bases and J by 5 bases, and 14 bases separated the two germline ends. CDR3 in amino acids: CASNPRGETEAFF. CDR3 bases: TGTGCCAGCAACCCCCGAGGAGAGACTGAAGCTTTCTTT.

In its sample, this clonotype was seen once. This chain uses TRBV2 with TRBJ1-5, with D hard to call. V lost 6 bases, J lost 9 bases, and 18 bases lay in between. Germline CDR1 is SNHLY and CDR2 is FYNNEI. The CDR3 length is 14 residues. CDR3 nucleotide sequence: TGTGCCAGCAGGAACACCTTAAGAGGTCGGCCCCAGCATTTT. Amino acids: CASRNTLRGRPQHF.

The chain is built from TRBV7-7 and TRBJ2-2; tentative D call: TRBD1 (6 bases). Germline values: CDR1 SSHAT, CDR2 FNYEAQ (reference sequence). Trimming stripped 0 bases from V and 5 bases from J, with 10 bases between. CDR3 length: 15 residues. The CDR3 DNA follows: TGTGCCAGCAGCTTAGCTACAGGGCGAACCGGGGAGCTGTTTTTT. Translated: CASSLATGRTGELFF.

This rearrangement joins TRBV20-1 to TRBJ1-6; D ambiguous. Germline-derived CDR1 and CDR2 are DFQATT and SNEGSKA (reference sequence). The V gene lost 2 bases and the J gene lost 0 bases, with 14 bases spanning the gap. The CDR3 runs 17 residues. The CDR3 sequence: CSARFAHGSSYNSPLHF. The CDR3 nucleotides read TGCAGTGCTAGATTTGCCCACGGAAGCTCCTATAATTCACCCCTCCACTTT.

This chain links TRBV19 with TRBJ2-5; D call uncertain. This CDR3 contains 13 residues. V lost 5 bases, J lost 5 bases, and 12 bases lay in between. CDR1 and CDR2 (germline): LNHDA, SQIVND (reference sequence). CDR3 DNA: TGTGCCAGTAGTTCGCGCATGGGGGAGACCCAGTACTTC. Protein product: CASSSRMGETQYF.

This clonotype was counted many times. The chain has TRBV9 and TRBJ2-2, with D tentatively TRBD1 (6 bases). V lost 0 bases to trimming and J lost 4 bases, with 13 bases between them. CDR3 length: 16 amino acids. Germline V CDR1 and CDR2: SGDLS, YYNGEE. CDR3 loop: CASSVEGQTITGELFF. The DNA of the CDR3 is TGTGCCAGCAGCGTAGAAGGACAGACGATCACCGGGGAGCTGTTTTTT. Together with reference TRBV9 and TRBJ2-2, the CDR3 gives the full variable domain: DSGVTQTPKHLITATGQRVTLRCSPRSGDLSVYWYQQSLDQGLQFLIQYYNGEERAKGNILERFSAQQFPDLHSELNLSSLELGDSALYFCASSVEGQTITGELFFGEGSRLTVL.

This clonotype was seen just once. This rearrangement joins TRBV5-1 to TRBJ2-3; the match to TRBD1 covers 8 bases. This CDR3 is built from 15 residues. CDR1 and CDR2 from the germline V gene are SGHRS and YFSETQ. The V gene end was trimmed by 0 bases and the J gene end by 4 bases; junction bases not matched to a gene: 4. The CDR3 is CASSLARGLSDTQYF. DNA for the CDR3: TGCGCCAGCAGCTTGGCCAGGGGGCTCTCAGATACGCAGTATTTT.

This chain links TRBV24-1 with TRBJ2-7; the match to TRBD1 covers 9 bases. There are 14 residues in the CDR3. Germline CDR1 reads KGHDR; CDR2 reads SFDVKD. Trimming removed 4 bases from V and 1 base from J; junction bases left unmatched: 1. The CDR3 coding sequence is TGTGCCACCAGTGACGGGACAGGGTCCTACGAGCAGTACTTC. Residues: CATSDGTGSYEQYF.

The chain joins TRBV5-4 to TRBJ2-7, with D perhaps TRBD1 (5 bases). This CDR3 has 12 residues. The ends were cut back, 0 bases at V and 6 bases at J, with 7 bases in the middle. Germline CDR1 is SGHNT and CDR2 is YYREEE (reference sequence). CDR3 in amino acids: CASSLDRSEQYF. The CDR3 DNA reads as TGTGCCAGCAGCTTGGACAGGTCCGAGCAGTACTTC.

The J gene is TRBJ2-7, the V gene TRBV6-1; TRBD1 aligns across 9 bases. The CDR3 is 14 residues long. The germline CDR1 and CDR2 sequences are MNHNS and SASEGT. Losses at the gene ends were 6 bases for V and 6 bases for J; bases not matched to a gene: 9. CDR3 DNA: TGTGCCAGCAGGCGACAGGGGGTGAAAGGCGAGCAGTACTTC. Its translation: CASRRQGVKGEQYF.

The genes are TRBV5-1 and TRBJ1-3; 9 nucleotides line up with TRBD1. J was trimmed by 4 bases and V by 5 bases; bases with no gene match: 7. The length of the CDR3 is 15 residues. Germline-derived CDR1 and CDR2 are SGHRS and YFSETQ. CDR3 in amino acids: CASSLQGAPGNTIYF. The CDR3 DNA follows: TGCGCCAGCAGTCTACAGGGGGCGCCCGGAAACACCATATATTTT.

The gene calls are TRBV20-1 and TRBJ2-4; D uncertain. The V gene lost 6 bases and the J gene lost 2 bases, with 17 bases spanning the gap. From germline, CDR1 is DFQATT and CDR2 SNEGSKA (reference sequence). The CDR3 is 15 amino acids. The DNA for the CDR3 is TGCAGTGCAGTTGGAGAGCCTGGGACCAAAAACATTCAGTACTTC. It is translated as CSAVGEPGTKNIQYF.

The chain employs TRBV20-1 and TRBJ2-3; weak D call: TRBD2 (6 bases). The germline V gene has CDR1 DFQATT and CDR2 SNEGSKA (reference sequence). The V and J ends lost 4 bases and 6 bases respectively, with 14 bases between them. The CDR3 runs to 13 residues. CDR3 in amino acids: CSATQAGLDTQYF. In nucleotides, the CDR3 is TGCAGTGCTACCCAGGCGGGGCTTGATACGCAGTATTTT.

The gene calls are TRBV29-1 and TRBJ2-1, with 8 bases matching TRBD1. V dropped 7 bases and J dropped 1; count of bases not matched to a gene: 6. The CDR3 consists of 14 residues. The germline gives CDR1 SQVTM, CDR2 ANQGSEA. The CDR3 loop reads CSADDRGSYNEQFF. The CDR3 coding sequence is TGCAGCGCCGACGACAGGGGTTCCTACAATGAGCAGTTCTTC.

The rearrangement uses TRBV10-3 and TRBJ2-3, with 9 bases fitting TRBD2. This CDR3 has 15 amino acids. Germline CDR1 ENHRY, CDR2 SYGVKD. The junction had 9 bases not matched to a gene; V was cut back by 7 bases and J by 4 bases. In nucleotides, the CDR3 is TGTGCCATCAAGCGGGGGGCGGGTGGTTCAGATACGCAGTATTTT. It codes for CAIKRGAGGSDTQYF.

V gene TRBV15 combines with J gene TRBJ1-5; D might be TRBD1 (6 bases). The CDR3 extends over 15 amino acids. CDR1 is LNHNV, CDR2 YYDKDF, per germline (reference sequence). V lost 0 bases and J lost 4, with 10 bases in between. The CDR3 spells CATSRDKGGNQPQHF. The DNA for the CDR3 is TGTGCCACCAGCAGAGATAAAGGGGGAAATCAGCCCCAGCATTTT.

This clonotype was picked up one time. The junction and the germline gene differ at one end; a read error may be behind it. This chain joins TRBV25-1 and TRBJ2-3, with D possibly matching TRBD1 (5 bases). Germline V CDR1 and CDR2: MGHDK, SYGVNS. The CDR3 has 14 residues. The CDR3 spells CATSEADRPDTQYF. CDR3 DNA sequence: TGTGCCACCAGTGAAGCCGACAGACCAGATACGCAGTATTTT.

This chain joins TRBV20-1 and TRBJ2-1; 12 positions match TRBD2. J gave up 9 bases and V 3 bases, and 6 bases lay outside the gene matches. This CDR3 region has 14 residues. Germline V gives CDR1 DFQATT, CDR2 SNEGSKA (reference sequence). Written as DNA, the CDR3 is TGCAGTGCTAGTGGGTCTAGCGGGAGGGCTGAGCAGTTCTTC. This sequence encodes CSASGSSGRAEQFF.

This clonotype was observed a handful of times. V and J are TRBV11-2 and TRBJ1-1; weak D call: TRBD1 (5 bases). Trimming cost V 1 base and J 0 bases, with 9 bases left between them. This CDR3 contains 15 residues. Germline V gene sequence: CDR1 SGHAT, CDR2 FQNNGV. DNA for the CDR3: TGTGCCAGCAGCTTAGGACAGACCATGAACACTGAAGCTTTCTTT. Translating gives CASSLGQTMNTEAFF.

Turning to this clonotype: One end of the junction varies from germline; a read error may be responsible. J is TRBJ2-1 and V is TRBV20-1; 7 nucleotides line up with TRBD1. CDR1 and CDR2 (germline): DFQATT, SNEGSKA (reference sequence). This CDR3 spans 17 amino acids. The CDR3 DNA reads as TGCAGTGCTAGAGAGGACAGGAGGCCCGGGTCGTACAATGAGCATTTCTTC. This encodes CSAREDRRPGSYNEHFF.